These 12 T cell receptor beta chains came from one sample sequenced in a study of blood T cell repertoires in COVID-19 (dated by TCRdb to the early 2020s). Receptor amplification or capture employed the immunoSEQ multiplex PCR assay. TCRdb's version of the immuneACCESS table is confined to in-frame rearrangements and falls short of the full clone set. An unresolved V gene accounts for under half of the shortfall where checked; the remainder is of unknown origin. The sample contains a few hundred thousand clones, roughly 89% of them found a single time. Approximately 4.5% of the sample rests with the top ten. Sequencing was carried out using PBMCs or T cells enriched from blood (not recorded which). These receptors came from a woman aged 18-35 years with acute COVID-19.

This chain uses TRBV9 with TRBJ2-7; TRBD1 agrees at 7 bases. Germline CDR1 is SGDLS and CDR2 is YYNGEE. V lost 5 bases to trimming and J lost 3 bases; unmatched junction nucleotides: 8. This CDR3 spans 14 amino acids. CDR3 sequence reads: CASSTGQEFYEQYF. For the CDR3, the DNA is TGTGCCAGCAGTACCGGACAGGAGTTCTACGAGCAGTACTTC.

The J gene is TRBJ2-7, the V gene TRBV9; 7 nucleotides align to TRBD1. With V trimmed by 5 bases and J by 2 bases, 7 bases remained unmatched. The germline gives CDR1 SGDLS, CDR2 YYNGEE. The CDR3 has 14 amino acids. Here the CDR3 DNA reads TGTGCCAGCAGTTCGGACAGGAGAGCCTACGAGCAGTACTTC. Protein product: CASSSDRRAYEQYF. The full variable domain, rest sourced from reference TRBV9 and TRBJ2-7, is DSGVTQTPKHLITATGQRVTLRCSPRSGDLSVYWYQQSLDQGLQFLIQYYNGEERAKGNILERFSAQQFPDLHSELNLSSLELGDSALYFCASSSDRRAYEQYFGPGTRLTVT.

The genes are TRBV30 and TRBJ2-1, with 7 bases matching TRBD2. This CDR3 has 14 amino acids. Looked up from germline, CDR1 is GTSNPN and CDR2 is SVGIG (reference sequence). The DNA of the CDR3 is TGTGTGGTGGGAGGGAAAACGGCCTACAATGAGCAGTTCTTC. Translated: CVVGGKTAYNEQFF.

This sequence joins TRBV6-5 and TRBJ1-2; a possible D gene is TRBD1 (6 bases). Between the trimmed V and J ends, which lost 2 bases and 8 bases, there was a span of 12 bases. CDR3 size: 13 residues. Germline V gene data show CDR1 as MNHEY and CDR2 as SVGAGI. The CDR3 coding sequence is TGTGCCAGCAGTTACGTTTTCAGGGGCGGCTACACCTTC. Translated, it gives CASSYVFRGGYTF.

CDR3 nucleotides: TGTGCCAGCAGTCCCAGTTGGGGCACAGTCTATGGCTACACCTTC. It yields the protein CASSPSWGTVYGYTF. The chain joins TRBV6-5 to TRBJ1-2; D possibly corresponds to TRBD1 (5 bases). V was shortened by 5 bases and J by 4 bases, with 17 bases between the two germline ends. This CDR3 is 15 amino acids long. Germline-derived CDR1 and CDR2 are MNHEY and SVGAGI.

The chain is built from TRBV19 and TRBJ1-1; 7 bases are a match to TRBD1. V trimming: 5 bases; J trimming: 5 bases; junction bases outside the gene matches: 5. Germline lookup yields CDR1 LNHDA and CDR2 SQIVND (reference sequence). The CDR3 is 13 amino acids. CDR3 coding DNA: TGTGCCAGTAGTGTTGACAGGGAAACTGAAGCTTTCTTT. Translated, it gives CASSVDRETEAFF.

The chain carries TRBV27 and TRBJ2-1; 11 nucleotides line up with TRBD2. Germline V gene lookup returns CDR1 MNHEY and CDR2 SMNVEV (reference sequence). CDR3 length equals 15 residues. J was trimmed by 2 bases and V by 5 bases; bases with no gene match: 2. CDR3 nucleotide sequence: TGTGCCAGCAGTCTGGGACTAGCGGCCTACAATGAGCAGTTCTTC. Translation gives CASSLGLAAYNEQFF.

V gene TRBV7-2 combines with J gene TRBJ1-2; a weak D match, TRBD1 (6 bases). Trimming pared 6 bases from V and 8 bases from J, leaving 16 bases between. This CDR3 is built from 13 residues. CDR1 is SGHTA, CDR2 FQGNSA, per germline. In DNA form, the CDR3 reads TGTGCCAGCAGACCTACGGGGGGCTGGGGCTACACCTTC. As protein: CASRPTGGWGYTF.

CDR3 amino acids: CASSSGQGEVETQYF. The CDR3 DNA is TGCGCCAGCAGCTCTGGACAGGGGGAAGTAGAGACCCAGTACTTC. The chain carries TRBV5-1 and TRBJ2-5; TRBD1 matches at 10 bases. V was pared by 3 bases and J by 4 bases, with 6 bases of the junction left unmatched. The CDR3 runs 15 residues. Germline loops: CDR1 SGHRS, CDR2 YFSETQ.

This clone was counted between two and nine times. The chain couples TRBV19 to TRBJ1-6; weak D call: TRBD1 (6 bases). CDR3 length: 14 amino acids. Per germline, CDR1 LNHDA and CDR2 SQIVND (reference sequence). V was shortened by 10 bases and J by 7 bases, with 17 bases between the two germline ends. CDR3 in DNA: TGTGCCACCAAGGACAGTTTTGGGAATTCACCCCTCCACTTT. This codes for CATKDSFGNSPLHF. The complete variable domain, with remaining parts taken from reference TRBV19 and TRBJ1-6, reads DGGITQSPKYLFRKEGQNVTLSCEQNLNHDAMYWYRQDPGQGLRLIYYSQIVNDFQKGDIAEGYSVSREKKESFPLTVTSAQKNPTAFYLCATKDSFGNSPLHFGNGTRLTVT.

This rearrangement joins TRBV28 to TRBJ1-1; tentatively, D is TRBD1 (5 bases). The germline CDR1 and CDR2 sequences are MDHEN and SYDVKM. V lost 6 bases and J 0 bases, leaving 14 bases between the germline ends. The CDR3 extends over 15 amino acids. The CDR3 is CASRMLTDLNTEAFF. The CDR3 DNA sequence: TGTGCCAGCAGGATGCTGACAGACTTGAACACTGAAGCTTTCTTT.

This chain connects TRBV14 to TRBJ2-7, with 10 positions matching TRBD1. CDR3 length equals 15 residues. Trimming took 2 bases from V and 5 from J; bases not matched to a gene: 6. The germline V gene has CDR1 SGHDN and CDR2 FVKESK. CDR3 in DNA: TGTGCCAGCAGCCAACTCGGGACAGGGGTAAACGAGCAGTACTTC. It encodes CASSQLGTGVNEQYF.